The text below deals with one TCR beta chain. Its antigen is still unknown. The sample holds no much larger clone one base away, and base qualities are not on file. TCRbeta CDR3 regions were amplified from genomic DNA using the immunoSEQ Assay, a bias-controlled multiplex PCR. In the authors' own workflow: The number of nucleated cells in each sample was estimated from the amplification of reference gene primers within the assay. To quantify the absolute abundance of each unique TCRbeta CDR3 rearrangement, sequence reads were collapsed and filtered. For each sample, productive Simpson clonality was calculated by taking the square root of Simpson's diversity index across productive rearrangements. TCRdb took over this immuneACCESS table, retaining in-frame rearrangements with V and J assigned. Such tables are incomplete; in checked studies, under half of the missing clones stem from an unresolved V gene, and the remainder is unexplained. D and trimming come from the DNA, and the V and J calls and clone size come from that table. This sample has hundreds of thousands of clones in its table, and 85% to 90% of those were observed once. The ten largest make up less than 3% of the sample.

The source of the sample is a study of blood T cell repertoires in COVID-19 (dated by TCRdb to the early 2020s). General notes on the study: The collaborator samples originated in the United States, Italy and Spain and spanned the acute and convalescent phases of COVID-19. The prospective study material was composed of cDNA or gDNA derived from T cells, B-cell-depleted T cells, or PBMCs. Deeply sampled blood TCRbeta repertoires from subjects exposed to, actively infected with, or recovered from COVID-19 were included in the dataset. The repertoires were made available in a free public database intended to serve as a resource for research on the immune response to SARS-CoV-2. The samples were drawn from the first 160 participants of the ongoing ImmuneRACE study and from 1,254 subjects provided by 6 global collaborators. A de-identified subject ID, COVID-19 status, age in years and sex were almost always included in the sample metadata. Where available, HLA class I and class II types were taken from metadata supplied by the sample provider and were not determined by assay-based typing. Overall study results and their limits: Clinical and demographic metadata were provided uncurated, with the amount varying by source and participant.

The CDR3 goes from the cysteine to the phenylalanine over 13 residues. Kept here is only the CDR3 DNA, which spans 39 bases and is read in frame from base 1. Trimming costs V 4 bases and J 0 bases, and their ends lie 7 bases apart. For CDR1 and CDR2, the germline V gene (reference sequence) lists LNHDA and SQIVND. Participants in the prospective study were aged roughly 18 to 100 years, lived in 24 United States geographic areas, and enrolled through a virtual design. In the prospective study, cohorts were assigned on the basis of participant-reported clinical history obtained from a screening survey and a study questionnaire. A participant counted as exposed if, within 2 weeks of entering the study, that participant had been in contact with someone who had a PCR-confirmed or clinician-diagnosed COVID-19 case. Mobile phlebotomists in the prospective study collected whole blood, serum and a nasopharyngeal or oropharyngeal swab from every participant. Participants in the prospective study had the option to provide additional blood draws and questionnaires over a 2-month period. Blood samples from the prospective study were shipped frozen or at room temperature prior to DNA extraction.

The rearrangement combines TRBV19 with TRBJ2-7; matching of 5 bases hints at TRBD2 as the D gene. The clonotype originates from a woman aged 45-65 years who had been exposed to COVID-19. The specimen was PBMCs or T cells enriched from blood (not recorded which). DNA sequence: TGTGCCAGTAGTAACGGAGGCTCCTACGAGCAGTACTTC. This codes for CASSNGGSYEQYF.